Described below is a single TCR beta chain sequence and its context. Its antigen is unknown. Time point in this sample: newly diagnosed GD, antithyroid drugs for less than 3 months. Extracted PBMC RNA gave rise to the TCR library. This specimen belongs to a study of regulatory T cells in long-lasting Graves disease. Library construction for TCR beta used iRepertoire HTBI primers and Arm-PCR of CDR3 regions. MiXCR, applied by TCRdb to the multiplex PCR reads, yields one record per CDR3 protein. The sample yields approximately 400,000 distinct CDR3 sequences, 15% seen once. General study points: Small numbers of samples may have cut accuracy.

These same records also appear under a second study, on T cells in Graves' hyperthyroidism and ophthalmopathy. As that study records: Initially, a first-round RT-PCR of the TCR CDR3 employed the HTBI primer set. Among clonotypes expanded in thyroid above 0.001, most were also found in blood.

This specimen was peripheral blood mononuclear cells (PBMCs), taken at new diagnosis, from a patient treated with antithyroid drugs. The sequence was collected from a woman aged 30 to 39 with Graves disease.

CDR3 residues: CASYRRGEEAYF. CDR3 coding DNA: TGTGCCAGCTACCGTCGGGGGGAAGAAGCATACTTC. This chain joins TRBV28 and TRBJ2-4, with 7 bases identical to TRBD2. CDR3 size: 12 residues. The junction had 14 bases not matched to a gene; V was cut back by 8 bases and J by 16 bases. The V gene's germline CDR1 is MDHEN and CDR2 SYDVKM.